These 31 T cell receptor beta chains originate from one sample sequenced in a study of cytomegalovirus exposure and HLA in healthy donors (dated by TCRdb to the late 2010s). The receptor library was made with the immunoSEQ multiplex PCR assay. For the multiplex PCR, a mixture combining 60 forward primers for TCR Vbeta segments and 13 reverse primers for TCR Jbeta segments was used. Here the immuneACCESS table is served through TCRdb, limited to in-frame sequences with V and J called. Missing clones are a known gap in these copies; in checked studies unresolved V genes cover under half, and the rest lacks a known reason. This specimen's table enumerates approximately 110,000 clones. Together, the top ten hold under 2.5% of the sample. Sequencing input: PBMCs. The source is a man aged 35-49 years in good health and CMV-seronegative.

The chain employs TRBV2 and TRBJ1-1; no clear D gene. Per germline, CDR1 SNHLY and CDR2 FYNNEI. The CDR3 covers 14 residues. V lost 2 bases to trimming and J lost 4 bases, with 11 bases between them. The CDR3 nucleotides read TGTGCCAGCAGTGAAATGTGGGCCCTCACTGAAGCTTTCTTT. Its protein is CASSEMWALTEAFF.

The chain recombines TRBV4-1 with TRBJ1-5, with a possible D match to TRBD1 (5 bases). V dropped 1 base and J dropped 0 bases, with 16 bases sitting between them. CDR3 length: 18 amino acids. The V gene's germline CDR1 is MGHRA and CDR2 YSYEKL. CDR3 nucleotides: TGCGCCAGCAGCCAAGTGGGTCAAGACAGTTATAGCAATCAGCCCCAGCATTTT. Translating gives CASSQVGQDSYSNQPQHF.

CDR3 residues: CASSTPSGRVYNEQFF. The CDR3 nucleotides read TGTGCCAGCAGCACCCCTAGCGGGAGGGTATACAATGAGCAGTTCTTC. V gene TRBV9 combines with J gene TRBJ2-1; 12 nucleotides line up with TRBD2. Germline lookup yields CDR1 SGDLS and CDR2 YYNGEE. Trimming cost V 4 bases and J 4 bases; bases outside gene matches: 6. This CDR3 is built from 16 residues.

The CDR3 reads CASSSRLAGDGQYF. The CDR3 DNA reads TGTGCCAGCAGCTCCCGACTAGCGGGAGATGGGCAGTATTTT. This chain uses TRBV11-1 with TRBJ2-3; TRBD2 matches at 12 bases. V was pared by 4 bases and J by 11 bases, with 7 bases of the junction left unmatched. The CDR3 length is 14 residues. The germline gives CDR1 SGHAT, CDR2 FQDESV (reference sequence).

This rearrangement joins TRBV9 to TRBJ2-5, with D possibly being TRBD1 (6 bases). Between the trimmed V and J ends, which lost 0 bases and 1 base, there was a span of 7 bases. The CDR3 loop spans 14 amino acids. In germline, CDR1 is SGDLS, CDR2 YYNGEE. The CDR3 reads CASSVDRVQETQYF. As DNA, the CDR3 is TGTGCCAGCAGCGTAGACAGGGTCCAAGAGACCCAGTACTTC.

V usage is TRBV27 and J usage is TRBJ1-2, with D unresolved. The CDR3 extends over 14 amino acids. Germline assignment: CDR1 MNHEY and CDR2 SMNVEV (reference sequence). Trimming left V 3 bases short and J 7 bases short, with 15 bases between. The CDR3 sequence is CASSFGHSSSGYTF. The DNA for the CDR3 is TGTGCCAGCAGTTTCGGTCATTCAAGCTCTGGCTACACCTTC.

The chain carries TRBV29-1 and TRBJ2-7; 8 nucleotides agree with TRBD1. The V segment lost 6 bases and the J segment 2 bases; nucleotides outside the gene matches: 9. CDR3 length: 14 residues. CDR1 and CDR2 from the germline V gene are SQVTM and ANQGSEA. CDR3 DNA: TGCAGCGTCGAGGGGGCAGGGGGCCCCTACGAGCAGTACTTC. Translation: CSVEGAGGPYEQYF.

The V call is TRBV28, the J call TRBJ2-2; 7 bases match TRBD2. The J segment lost 0 bases and the V segment lost 3 bases, leaving 1 base of the junction unmatched. Germline CDR1 is MDHEN and CDR2 is SYDVKM. The CDR3 has 15 residues. CDR3 sequence reads: CASSFRGANTGELFF. In DNA form, the CDR3 reads TGTGCCAGCAGTTTCCGGGGGGCGAACACCGGGGAGCTGTTTTTT.

V usage is TRBV4-2 and J usage is TRBJ2-5, with 11 bases that match TRBD2. The J call is uncertain, as TRBJ2-7 better fits the DNA end. Germline-derived CDR1 and CDR2 are LGHNA and YNFKEQ. This CDR3 is 18 amino acids long. CDR3 protein: CASSQELPTSGRSYEQYF. Here the CDR3 DNA reads TGTGCCAGCAGCCAGGAACTCCCCACTAGCGGGAGATCCTACGAGCAGTACTTC.

The chain uses TRBV6-5 and TRBJ2-3; D gene ambiguous. In germline, CDR1 is MNHEY, CDR2 SVGAGI. The CDR3 covers 14 residues. The germline V and J ends were trimmed by 6 bases and 3 bases, with 13 bases remaining between them. The CDR3 here is CASSRGLETDTQYF. As DNA, the CDR3 is TGTGCCAGCAGCCGTGGGCTGGAAACAGATACGCAGTATTTT.

The chain is built from TRBV27 and TRBJ1-5, with 8 bases fitting TRBD1. The germline gives CDR1 MNHEY, CDR2 SMNVEV (reference sequence). The CDR3 loop spans 16 amino acids. The V segment lost 6 bases and the J segment 5 bases; nucleotides outside the gene matches: 12. CDR3 protein: CASRPGGRGRYQPQHF. The DNA of the CDR3 is TGTGCCAGCAGACCGGGCGGCAGGGGGCGGTATCAGCCCCAGCATTTT.

Points on this clone: The junction does not match germline at one end; this may be a read error. The rearrangement uses TRBV6-1 and TRBJ2-3; 8 bases match TRBD1. CDR3 length: 13 amino acids. Germline V gene lookup returns CDR1 MNHNS and CDR2 SASEGT. The CDR3 nucleotides read TGTGCCAGCAGTCCAGGGGGCACAGATATGCAGTATTTT. It yields the protein CASSPGGTDMQYF.

The J gene is TRBJ2-6, the V gene TRBV15; D call uncertain. V lost 3 bases and J lost 2, with 14 bases in between. The germline CDR1 and CDR2 sequences are LNHNV and YYDKDF (reference sequence). The CDR3 runs 17 residues. CDR3 in amino acids: CATSSDLLSAGANVLTF. The CDR3 bases are TGTGCCACCAGCAGTGATTTGTTGAGTGCTGGGGCCAACGTCCTGACTTTC. The whole variable domain, remainder taken from reference TRBV15 and TRBJ2-6, is DAMVIQNPRYQVTQFGKPVTLSCSQTLNHNVMYWYQQKSSQAPKLLFHYYDKDFNNEADTPDNFQSRRPNTSFCFLDIRSPGLGDTAMYLCATSSDLLSAGANVLTFGAGSRLTVL.

CDR3 bases: TGCAGCGTTTACCTGGGACTAGCGGGATACAATGAGCAGTTCTTC. This gives the protein CSVYLGLAGYNEQFF. J is TRBJ2-1 and V is TRBV29-1; 13 bases align to TRBD2. Germline V lookup: CDR1 SQVTM, CDR2 ANQGSEA. The CDR3 has 15 residues. V lost 5 bases to trimming and J lost 4 bases; unmatched junction nucleotides: 5.

The chain combines TRBV10-3 with TRBJ2-1, with 8 bases fitting TRBD2. The length of the CDR3 is 17 residues. The germline gives CDR1 ENHRY, CDR2 SYGVKD. V dropped 3 bases and J dropped 4; count of bases not matched to a gene: 11. The CDR3 nucleotides are TGTGCCATCAGTGAAGGGTTTACTAGCGGCAAATACAATGAGCAGTTCTTC. Protein sequence: CAISEGFTSGKYNEQFF.

This chain links TRBV9 with TRBJ2-7; 9 nucleotides line up with TRBD2. This CDR3 is 16 amino acids long. After removal of 0 bases from V and 5 bases from J, the junction contained 9 bases not matched to a gene. Germline lookup yields CDR1 SGDLS and CDR2 YYNGEE. This chain's CDR3 is CASSVGNLAGGDEQYF. The DNA of the CDR3 is TGTGCCAGCAGCGTAGGAAACCTCGCGGGAGGGGACGAGCAGTACTTC.

The chain uses TRBV11-2 and TRBJ1-1; 7 bases align to TRBD1. With V trimmed by 1 base and J by 3 bases, 8 bases remained unmatched. Germline V gives CDR1 SGHAT, CDR2 FQNNGV. CDR3 length equals 16 residues. The CDR3 sequence is CASSLVMGQPHTEAFF. For the CDR3, the DNA is TGTGCCAGCAGCTTAGTTATGGGACAGCCACACACTGAAGCTTTCTTT.

The rearrangement links TRBV7-9 to TRBJ1-3, with no clear D. CDR3 length equals 15 residues. Per germline, CDR1 SEHNR and CDR2 FQNEAQ (reference sequence). Trimming shortened V by 3 bases and J by 5 bases, and 14 bases separated the two germline ends. CDR3 loop: CASSLGAGLRNTIYF. In nucleotides, the CDR3 is TGTGCCAGCAGCTTGGGAGCCGGATTACGAAACACCATATATTTT.

With respect to this clone: At one boundary the junction diverges from the germline segment, which might be a read error. The chain links TRBV7-2 to TRBJ2-7; no reliable D call. Germline CDR1 is SGHTA and CDR2 is FQGNSA. This CDR3 has 13 residues. The CDR3 is CASTLRVTGEQYF. CDR3 DNA: TGTGCCAGCACCTTAAGAGTAACCGGCGAGCAGTACTTC.

V and J are TRBV28 and TRBJ1-2; D possibly corresponds to TRBD1 (5 bases). Germline CDR1 and CDR2: MDHEN and SYDVKM. This CDR3 has 15 residues. Trimming took off 5 bases at V and 4 bases at J, with 17 bases between the two ends. CDR3 loop: CASSQQPTASYGYTF. DNA of the CDR3: TGTGCCAGCAGTCAACAACCGACAGCCTCCTATGGCTACACCTTC.

The chain is built from TRBV29-1 and TRBJ1-2; D remains ambiguous. Germline assignment: CDR1 SQVTM and CDR2 ANQGSEA. CDR3 length: 16 residues. Trimming cost V 1 base and J 0 bases, with 15 bases left between them. The CDR3 is CSVEVKPSLSNYGYTF. Here the CDR3 DNA reads TGCAGCGTTGAAGTGAAACCCTCACTTTCTAACTATGGCTACACCTTC.

V is TRBV11-2 and J is TRBJ2-3; D gene uncertain. CDR3 length: 13 residues. V was cut by 5 bases and J by 2 bases, with 8 bases left in between. The V gene's germline CDR1 is SGHAT and CDR2 FQNNGV. CDR3 amino acids: CASSTTITDTQYF. The CDR3 DNA is TGTGCCAGCAGCACCACTATCACAGATACGCAGTATTTT.

The chain couples TRBV2 to TRBJ2-3; D unresolved. This CDR3 spans 15 amino acids. Germline CDR1 SNHLY, CDR2 FYNNEI. V was clipped by 0 bases and J by 2 bases, with 9 bases between them. DNA of the CDR3: TGTGCCAGCAGTGAAGCGCGCGTATTCACAGATACGCAGTATTTT. Translated, it gives CASSEARVFTDTQYF.

The V gene is TRBV5-4, the J gene TRBJ1-2, with D unresolved. This CDR3 spans 13 amino acids. The V gene lost 5 bases and the J gene lost 0 bases, with 8 bases spanning the gap. Germline CDR1 SGHNT, CDR2 YYREEE (reference sequence). CDR3 protein: CASRATANYGYTF. Here the CDR3 DNA reads TGTGCCAGCAGAGCTACAGCTAACTATGGCTACACCTTC.

V and J are TRBV27 and TRBJ2-7, with a tentative D call TRBD2 (6 bases). CDR1 is MNHEY and CDR2 is SMNVEV in the germline V gene (reference sequence). This CDR3 spans 15 amino acids. The V and J ends lost 1 base and 1 base respectively, with 11 bases between them. CDR3 sequence (DNA): TGTGCCAGCAGTTTATATGGGACTGGGTCCTACGAGCAGTACTTC. Amino acid sequence: CASSLYGTGSYEQYF.

This chain connects TRBV5-4 to TRBJ1-2; perhaps TRBD1 as D (6 bases). The V gene's germline CDR1 is SGHNT and CDR2 YYREEE (reference sequence). The CDR3 extends over 13 amino acids. Between the trimmed V and J ends, which lost 0 bases and 3 bases, there was a span of 6 bases. CDR3 sequence (DNA): TGTGCCAGCAGCTTGGGACAGGACTATGGCTACACCTTC. Protein sequence: CASSLGQDYGYTF.

The gene calls are TRBV6-1 and TRBJ2-2, with 8 nucleotides matching TRBD1. The CDR3 runs 13 residues. With V trimmed by 6 bases and J by 8 bases, 5 bases remained unmatched. Germline assignment: CDR1 MNHNS and CDR2 SASEGT. This CDR3 reads CASRTGEMGELFF. CDR3 DNA: TGTGCCAGCAGGACAGGGGAAATGGGGGAGCTGTTTTTT.

The chain is built from TRBV28 and TRBJ1-1; D is ambiguous. This CDR3 has 13 residues. Trimming pared 5 bases from V and 2 bases from J, leaving 9 bases between. Germline V gives CDR1 MDHEN, CDR2 SYDVKM. The CDR3 loop is CASSTPRNTEAFF. CDR3 in DNA: TGTGCCAGCAGTACCCCTAGAAACACTGAAGCTTTCTTT.

The chain recombines TRBV28 with TRBJ2-3, with 7 bases matching TRBD2. Germline CDR1 reads MDHEN; CDR2 reads SYDVKM. The CDR3 length is 12 residues. V trimming: 8 bases; J trimming: 10 bases; junction bases outside the gene matches: 9. CDR3 amino acids: CASCGGGRPQYF. CDR3 sequence (DNA): TGTGCCAGCTGCGGGGGTGGGCGGCCGCAGTATTTT.

CDR3 sequence: CASSETSGSYEQYF. The CDR3 DNA is TGTGCCAGCAGTGAAACTAGCGGCTCCTACGAGCAGTACTTC. The chain uses TRBV6-5 and TRBJ2-7, with TRBD2 matching 8 bases. The V gene's germline CDR1 is MNHEY and CDR2 SVGAGI. Trimming removed 5 bases from V and 0 bases from J; junction bases left unmatched: 3. The CDR3 is made up of 14 amino acids.

J is TRBJ2-1 and V is TRBV9, with a weak D call TRBD2 (6 bases). V was cut by 0 bases and J by 4 bases, with 11 bases left in between. Germline CDR1 is SGDLS and CDR2 is YYNGEE. The CDR3 extends over 15 amino acids. The CDR3 sequence: CASSVDGTRYNEQFF. The CDR3 coding sequence is TGTGCCAGCAGCGTAGATGGGACTCGTTACAATGAGCAGTTCTTC.